This T cell receptor (beta chain) was documented in a study of T cell repertoires in cytomegalovirus infection. About the research overall: Indications of both CMV infection and matching HLA type were provided by public TCR beta signatures.

TCRdb re-called the reads through MiXCR, storing one row per CDR3 protein. Here the sample spans more than 200,000 distinct CDR3 sequences, 8% to 9.5% being singletons. The sample comprised PBMCs. The receptor's source is a human donor in good health (CMV status not recorded). Some clones in this sample may be carry-over from other donors' samples.

The CDR3 reads CASSQAGASLYEQYF. The CDR3 coding sequence is TGTGCCAGCAGCCAAGCGGGAGCTAGCCTCTACGAGCAGTACTTC. The chain recombines TRBV3-1 with TRBJ2-7, with TRBD2 as a possible D gene (6 bases). The V gene lost 1 base and the J gene lost 3 bases, with 13 bases spanning the gap. The CDR3 contains 15 residues. Germline V gene data show CDR1 as LGHDT and CDR2 as YNNKEL (reference sequence).